In its sample, the clone carrying this T cell receptor beta chain was seen a few times. Its matching antigen is unknown. Germline assignment: CDR1 SGHTA and CDR2 FQGNSA. CDR3 length equals 15 residues. Trimming cost V 5 bases and J 2 bases, with 15 bases left between them. These data originate in a study of beta chain features in type 1 diabetes. The entirety of the isolated RNA underwent reverse transcription, so expressed TCRB transcripts were sequenced. About 3.6 million reads was the average for naive, central memory and regulatory T cell samples. Produced via immunoSEQ multiplex PCR; TCRdb's table is partial and in-frame only. The data hold around 430,000 clones, with 25% to 35% observed a single time. Points from the study as a whole: Junctions at VDJ sites from type 1 diabetes patients had fewer insertions and more deletions. The naive, central memory and Treg TCRB repertoires showed an apparent similarity that was greater among patients than among healthy donors.

Markers CD45RO/CCR7/CD25/CD127/CD95/CD27 served to sort CD4+ naive, central memory, regulatory and stem cell-like memory cells. Material for sequencing was naive CD4+ T cells from blood. The chain recombines TRBV7-2 with TRBJ1-2; D may be TRBD1 (5 bases). This receptor was obtained from a man aged 18 to 29 in good health. As DNA, the CDR3 is TGTGCCAGCAGCCTCGGGCAGCCAGGGAACTATGGCTACACCTTC. This encodes CASSLGQPGNYGYTF.